The 18 T cell receptor beta chains below all came from one sample that was sequenced in a study of Graves' ophthalmopathy and Graves' hyperthyroidism. TCR beta CDR3 amplification used RNA transcripts. HTBI-primed RT-PCR formed the first round, and a multiplex PCR formed the second. TCRdb processed the multiplex PCR reads anew with MiXCR; each CDR3 protein has one entry. The sample has about 740,000 distinct CDR3 sequences; about 44% are singletons. Sequenced: peripheral blood. The receptors stem from an adult man with Graves' ophthalmopathy.

This clonotype was seen only once. The chain has TRBV29-1 and TRBJ2-3; either TRBD1 or TRBD2 may supply D (5 bases each). CDR3 length: 16 residues. With 0 bases removed from V and 1 base from J, the gap between germline ends came to 14 bases. Germline CDR1 reads SQVTM; CDR2 reads ANQGSEA. This CDR3 is CSVEDPQGEGTDTQYF. DNA for the CDR3: TGCAGCGTTGAAGACCCGCAGGGAGAGGGCACAGATACGCAGTATTTT.

Turning to this clonotype: The conserved phenylalanine or tryptophan is not found at the CDR3 terminus, so this likely reflects a read error. The limits of the CDR3 on the DNA are not certain, so only TCRdb's listed CDR3 is given. The V and J genes are TRBV28 and TRBJ2-5; the listed D gene, TRBD1, was not tested against the DNA. The CDR3 spans 12 amino acids, including both terminal residues. CDR1 and CDR2 from the germline V gene are MDHEN and SYDVKM. The CDR3 region is CASSFEVQGGDV.

V and J are TRBV7-2 and TRBJ2-5, with 7 nucleotides matching TRBD2. The CDR3 runs 17 residues. V lost 1 base to trimming and J lost 5 bases; unmatched junction nucleotides: 13. Germline-derived CDR1 and CDR2 are SGHTA and FQGNSA. The CDR3 sequence is CASSLGTSRVAKETQYF. Here the CDR3 DNA reads TGTGCCAGCAGCTTAGGGACTAGTCGGGTCGCCAAGGAGACCCAGTACTTC.

This clonotype was recorded a few times. V and J are TRBV6-1 and TRBJ1-6; the D gene is possibly TRBD1 (5 bases). The germline V gene has CDR1 MNHNS and CDR2 SASEGT. The CDR3 runs to 17 residues. Trimming took off 1 base at V and 7 bases at J, with 17 bases between the two ends. In nucleotides, the CDR3 is TGTGCCAGCAGTGAAGTCTGGGGACCAATAGTGAATTCACCCCTCCACTTT. Protein product: CASSEVWGPIVNSPLHF.

The table lists this clonotype with a few counts. This chain uses TRBV20-1 with TRBJ1-6; D is unclear. Germline-derived CDR1 and CDR2 are DFQATT and SNEGSKA (reference sequence). V was clipped by 6 bases and J by 3 bases, with 12 bases between them. The CDR3 has 14 amino acids. The CDR3 nucleotides read TGCAGTGCCCTCGGTAGCCACTATAATTCACCCCTCCACTTT. It translates to CSALGSHYNSPLHF.

This sequence joins TRBV11-2 and TRBJ2-2, with D perhaps matching TRBD2 (7 bases). Trimming took 8 bases from V and 7 from J, leaving 14 bases between them. The CDR3 length is 13 residues. Germline CDR1 and CDR2: SGHAT and FQNNGV. CDR3 sequence: CASREGGRGELFF. CDR3 bases: TGTGCCAGCCGAGAGGGGGGGCGCGGGGAGCTGTTTTTT. The full variable domain, with the rest looked up from reference TRBV11-2 and TRBJ2-2, is EAGVAQSPRYKIIEKRQSVAFWCNPISGHATLYWYQQILGQGPKLLIQFQNNGVVDDSQLPKDRFSAERLKGVDSTLKIQPAKLEDSAVYLCASREGGRGELFFGEGSRLTVL.

This chain uses TRBV29-1 with TRBJ2-5, with D possibly being TRBD1 (5 bases). The J call is doubtful: the DNA matches TRBJ2-1 better. The CDR3 contains 10 residues. Germline CDR1 and CDR2: SQVTM and ANQGSEA. This CDR3 is CSVGQNEQFF. The CDR3 nucleotides read TGCAGCGTTGGACAGAATGAGCAGTTCTTC.

As to this clonotype: A much larger clonotype is one base distant, so this may be a read error. As DNA, the CDR3 is TGTGCCAGCAGCTTATCCGAGTACGAGCAGCACTTC. The encoded protein is CASSLSEYEQHF. The genes are TRBV7-9 and TRBJ2-7; D gene ambiguous. Germline assignment: CDR1 SEHNR and CDR2 FQNEAQ (reference sequence). The CDR3 spans 12 residues.

This clonotype was found a few times. V usage is TRBV12-3 or TRBV12-4 and J usage is TRBJ2-7; 9 positions match TRBD1. J gave up 11 bases and V 8 bases, and 13 bases lay outside the gene matches. The CDR3 totals 13 residues. The CDR3 DNA is TGTGCCAGCTCACCTAGGGGACAGGGTCAAGAGTACTTC. Translation: CASSPRGQGQEYF.

V and J are TRBV10-2 and TRBJ2-5, with 7 bases aligning to TRBD2. This CDR3 region has 13 residues. V dropped 4 bases and J dropped 9; count of bases not matched to a gene: 8. The germline gives CDR1 WSHSY, CDR2 SAAADI. CDR3 sequence reads: CASSVKGGEAQYF. CDR3 bases: TGCGCCAGCAGTGTAAAGGGAGGGGAGGCCCAGTACTTC.

This rearrangement joins TRBV7-9 to TRBJ1-1; D is undetermined. The V and J ends lost 2 bases and 1 base respectively, with 14 bases between them. This CDR3 has 16 residues. Germline V gene data show CDR1 as SEHNR and CDR2 as FQNEAQ (reference sequence). CDR3: CASSLLLDLGNTEAFF. CDR3 bases: TGTGCCAGCAGCTTATTGCTAGATCTTGGGAACACTGAAGCTTTCTTT.

The chain combines TRBV20-1 with TRBJ1-2, with no clear D. The CDR3 covers 13 residues. Trimming stripped 3 bases from V and 4 bases from J, with 12 bases between. The germline V gene encodes CDR1 DFQATT and CDR2 SNEGSKA (reference sequence). CDR3 region: CSASGRRLYGYTF. Here the CDR3 DNA reads TGCAGTGCTAGTGGGCGCCGGCTCTATGGCTACACCTTC.

This clonotype was picked up a small number of times. The rearrangement links TRBV19 to TRBJ2-2; D unresolved. Trimming stripped 4 bases from V and 6 bases from J, with 9 bases between. Germline V gene sequence: CDR1 LNHDA, CDR2 SQIVND (reference sequence). CDR3 length equals 13 residues. CDR3 coding DNA: TGTGCCAGTAGTACCGTGAAGGCCGGGGAGCTGTTTTTT. This sequence encodes CASSTVKAGELFF.

The J gene is TRBJ2-7, the V gene TRBV7-9, with D possibly TRBD1 on 5 matching bases. CDR3 length equals 14 residues. Germline CDR1 reads SEHNR; CDR2 reads FQNEAQ (reference sequence). Deletions cut 6 bases from V and 0 bases from J, with 12 bases between. Written as DNA, the CDR3 is TGTGCCAGCAGGGGTAGGGGCGACTCCTACGAGCAGTACTTC. Translating it yields CASRGRGDSYEQYF.

The chain joins TRBV19 to TRBJ1-6, with TRBD1 as a possible D gene (5 bases). In germline, CDR1 is LNHDA, CDR2 SQIVND (reference sequence). Trimming removed 2 bases at V and 5 bases at J, with 10 bases between. This CDR3 contains 15 residues. CDR3 DNA: TGTGCCAGTAGTATATCGGGGGAAGATAATTCACCCCTCCACTTT. Translation gives CASSISGEDNSPLHF.

In its sample, this clonotype was seen a few times. The chain employs TRBV4-3 and TRBJ2-7; D assignment may be TRBD1 or TRBD2 (5 bases each). V lost 0 bases and J lost 3, with 9 bases in between. CDR3 length: 14 amino acids. Germline V gene lookup returns CDR1 LGHNA and CDR2 YSLEER. CDR3 protein: CASSQDRGFYEQYF. CDR3 DNA: TGCGCCAGCAGCCAAGATCGGGGCTTCTACGAGCAGTACTTC.

There are a few counts of this clonotype. This clone may be a read error of a much larger clone one base away. The V gene is TRBV4-2, the J gene TRBJ1-4; 7 positions agree with TRBD1. V lost 3 bases and J lost 4; bases outside the gene matches: 2. Germline V gene sequence: CDR1 LGHNA, CDR2 YNFKEQ. The CDR3 consists of 14 residues. In DNA form, the CDR3 reads TGTGCCAGCAGCCAGGGACAGTATAATGAAAAACTGTTTTTT. Protein: CASSQGQYNEKLFF.

The chain is built from TRBV20-1 and TRBJ1-2; 9 bases agree with TRBD1. Per the germline V gene, CDR1 is DFQATT and CDR2 is SNEGSKA (reference sequence). This CDR3 contains 13 residues. The junction had 4 bases not matched to a gene; V was cut back by 0 bases and J by 8 bases. For the CDR3, the DNA is TGCAGTGCTAGAGAAGGGACAGGGCAAGGCTACACCTTC. Protein sequence: CSAREGTGQGYTF.